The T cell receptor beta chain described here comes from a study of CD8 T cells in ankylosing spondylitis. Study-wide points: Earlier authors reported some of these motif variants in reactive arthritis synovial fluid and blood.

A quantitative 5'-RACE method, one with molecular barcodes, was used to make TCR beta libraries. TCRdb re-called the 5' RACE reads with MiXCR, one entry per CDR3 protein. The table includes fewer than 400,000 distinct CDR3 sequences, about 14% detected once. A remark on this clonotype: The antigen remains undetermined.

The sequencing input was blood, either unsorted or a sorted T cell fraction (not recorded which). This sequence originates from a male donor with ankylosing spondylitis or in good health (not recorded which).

This CDR3 reads CASKWGVNIQYF. The CDR3 DNA sequence: TGTGCCAGCAAGTGGGGGGTAAACATTCAGTACTTC. This sequence joins TRBV12-3 or TRBV12-4 and TRBJ2-4, with a weak D call TRBD2 (6 bases). V lost 7 bases and J 6 bases, leaving 10 bases between the germline ends. There are 12 residues in the CDR3.